The rows below give T cell receptor beta chains drawn from one sample of a study of T cell responses to AZD1222 COVID-19 vaccine. The data were produced by immunoSEQ multiplex PCR, yet TCRdb's version contains in-frame clones alone and is incomplete. The repertoire holds 84,000 or so clones, with around 85% as singletons. This specimen was peripheral blood, taken on day 0 of AZD1222 vaccination. All receptors come from an adult in good health. Each CDR3 is given with its conserved first and last residue. The D gene is left open where the match is weak. Size is stated for part of the rows, as once, few or many counts, or as a class when the clone is expanded.

>TRBV28|TRBD2|TRBJ2-1|once
CASSFPTSGSLGNEQFF
TGTGCCAGCAGTTTCCCGACTAGCGGGAGCCTGGGGAATGAGCAGTTCTTC
>TRBV9|TRBD2|TRBJ2-7|-
CASSARAGGLGEQYF
TGTGCCAGCAGCGCGAGGGCGGGAGGGCTTGGCGAGCAGTACTTC
>TRBV7-3|-|TRBJ2-1|once
CASSLSPTGIGSYNEQFF
TGTGCCAGCAGCTTATCCCCTACAGGGATCGGCTCCTACAATGAGCAGTTCTTC
>TRBV24-1|-|TRBJ2-1|-
CATSVKDSYNEQFF
TGTGCCACCAGTGTTAAGGATTCCTACAATGAGCAGTTCTTC
>TRBV28|-|TRBJ1-5|-
CASSLSMQGLEPQHF
TGTGCCAGCAGTTTAAGCATGCAGGGTTTGGAGCCCCAGCATTTT
>TRBV10-2|-|TRBJ2-7|-
CASLGKSGYEQYF
TGCGCCAGCCTGGGGAAAAGCGGCTACGAGCAGTACTTC
>TRBV9|TRBD2|TRBJ2-1|-
CASSPRTSGPWDEQFF
TGTGCCAGCAGCCCCCGGACTAGCGGACCTTGGGATGAGCAGTTCTTC
>TRBV10-3|TRBD1|TRBJ1-4|-
CAIAPGQGNEKLFF
TGTGCCATCGCCCCGGGACAGGGAAATGAAAAACTGTTTTTT
>TRBV6-5|-|TRBJ2-7|-
CASSPGTYYEQYF
TGTGCCAGCAGCCCGGGGACTTATTACGAGCAGTACTTC
>TRBV12-3/TRBV12-4|-|TRBJ2-7|few
CASRSRRAYEQYF
TGTGCCAGCAGATCCCGCAGGGCTTACGAGCAGTACTTC
>TRBV7-9|-|TRBJ2-2|once
CASSPRQGSAGELFF
TGTGCCAGCAGCCCACGGCAGGGGTCAGCCGGGGAGCTGTTTTTT
>TRBV4-3|TRBD1|TRBJ1-2|once
CASSQTGHGYTF
TGCGCCAGCAGCCAGACAGGGCATGGCTACACCTTC
>TRBV10-3|-|TRBJ1-2|-
CAISADVRGANYGYTF
TGTGCCATCAGTGCGGACGTCCGAGGGGCTAACTATGGCTACACCTTC
>TRBV2|TRBD1|TRBJ1-1|-
CASRPRPTGGTEAFF
TGTGCCAGCAGGCCGAGACCGACAGGGGGAACTGAAGCTTTCTTT
>TRBV5-6|-|TRBJ2-2|-
CASRAGLNTGELFF
TGTGCCAGCAGGGCGGGGTTGAACACCGGGGAGCTGTTTTTT
>TRBV11-2|TRBD2|TRBJ2-1|few
CASSLDGWGLANEQFF
TGTGCCAGCAGCTTAGATGGGTGGGGACTAGCCAATGAGCAGTTCTTC
>TRBV11-1|TRBD1|TRBJ2-5|-
CASTDARTGRETQYF
TGTGCCAGCACTGACGCGAGGACAGGGAGAGAGACCCAGTACTTC
>TRBV7-3|TRBD1|TRBJ1-1|-
CASSPGQVNTEAFF
TGTGCCAGCAGCCCGGGACAGGTTAACACTGAAGCTTTCTTT
>TRBV30|TRBD1|TRBJ1-1|-
CAWTLWTGNTEAFF
TGTGCCTGGACCCTATGGACAGGAAACACTGAAGCTTTCTTT
>TRBV5-1|-|TRBJ2-3|-
CASSLGSLRGTDTQYF
TGCGCCAGCAGCTTGGGGTCCCTTAGGGGCACAGATACGCAGTATTTT
>TRBV4-1|TRBD1|TRBJ2-7|-
CASSPTVPGTGLASYEQYF
TGCGCCAGCAGCCCGACGGTACCCGGGACAGGTCTCGCCTCCTACGAGCAGTACTTC
>TRBV7-2|-|TRBJ2-5|-
CASSLTPMGSGQETQYF
TGTGCCAGCAGCTTAACCCCCATGGGGAGTGGGCAAGAGACCCAGTACTTC
>TRBV7-9|-|TRBJ2-1|few
CASSSRGSSYNEQFF
TGTGCCAGCAGCTCCCGTGGGAGCTCCTACAATGAGCAGTTCTTC
>TRBV3-1/TRBV3-2|-|TRBJ1-4|once
CASSQGASPTNEKLFF
TGTGCCAGCAGCCAAGGGGCCTCCCCCACTAATGAAAAACTGTTTTTT
>TRBV19|-|TRBJ1-5|-
CASRQANSNQPQHF
TGTGCCAGTCGACAGGCGAATAGCAATCAGCCCCAGCATTTT
>TRBV6-4|-|TRBJ1-1|-
CASSGEAGTEAFF
TGTGCCAGCAGCGGCGAGGCGGGCACTGAAGCTTTCTTT
>TRBV27|-|TRBJ1-3|few
CASSLSFRGTGNTIYF
TGTGCCAGCAGTTTATCGTTTCGAGGGACTGGAAACACCATATATTTT
>TRBV18|-|TRBJ1-5|few
CASSPGGVARQPQHF
TGTGCCAGCTCACCTGGAGGGGTGGCGCGGCAGCCCCAGCATTTT
>TRBV10-1|-|TRBJ2-4|-
CASSHRTAKNIQYF
TGCGCCAGCAGCCACAGGACGGCCAAAAACATTCAGTACTTC
>TRBV6-2/TRBV6-3|TRBD1|TRBJ2-7|-
CASSYSRTGLGQYF
TGTGCCAGCAGTTACTCCCGGACAGGTCTTGGGCAGTACTTC
>TRBV6-5|-|TRBJ1-2|-
CASSRTERSYGYTF
TGTGCCAGCAGTAGGACAGAACGATCCTATGGCTACACCTTC
>TRBV2|-|TRBJ2-1|-
CASSGHEYNEQFF
TGTGCCAGCAGTGGTCACGAATACAATGAGCAGTTCTTC
>TRBV7-8|-|TRBJ2-1|-
CASSPQVGSYNEQFF
TGTGCCAGCAGCCCGCAGGTTGGGTCCTACAATGAGCAGTTCTTC
>TRBV5-4|-|TRBJ1-1|-
CASSGAGARNTEAFF
TGTGCCAGCAGCGGCGCGGGGGCTCGGAACACTGAAGCTTTCTTT